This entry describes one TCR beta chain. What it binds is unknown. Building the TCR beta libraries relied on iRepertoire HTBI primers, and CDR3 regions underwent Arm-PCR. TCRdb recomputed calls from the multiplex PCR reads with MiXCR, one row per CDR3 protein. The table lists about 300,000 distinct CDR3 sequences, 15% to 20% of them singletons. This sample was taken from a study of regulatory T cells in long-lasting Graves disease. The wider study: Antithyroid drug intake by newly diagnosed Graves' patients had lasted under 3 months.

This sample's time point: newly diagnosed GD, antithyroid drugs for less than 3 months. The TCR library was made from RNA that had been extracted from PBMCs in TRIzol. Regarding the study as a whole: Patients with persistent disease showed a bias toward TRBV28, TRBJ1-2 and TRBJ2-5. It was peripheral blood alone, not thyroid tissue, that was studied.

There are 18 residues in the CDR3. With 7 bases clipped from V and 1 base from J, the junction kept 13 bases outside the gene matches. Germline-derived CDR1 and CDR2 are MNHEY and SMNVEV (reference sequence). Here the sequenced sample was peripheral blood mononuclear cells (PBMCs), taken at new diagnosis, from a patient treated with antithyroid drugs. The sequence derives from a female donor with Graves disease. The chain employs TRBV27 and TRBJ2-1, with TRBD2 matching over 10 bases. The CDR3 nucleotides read TGTGCCAGCAACAGAGTGGGAAGCGGGAGGGCGTCCTACAATGAGCAGTTCTTC. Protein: CASNRVGSGRASYNEQFF.